These 6 T cell receptor beta chains share one sample of origin, sequenced in a study of cytomegalovirus exposure and HLA in healthy donors. Clones were sequenced by immunoSEQ multiplex PCR, and TCRdb holds only the in-frame ones, with some missing. The repertoire holds roughly 90,000 clones, with around 84% as singletons. Sequencing was performed on PBMCs. These receptors all come from a man between 18 and 29 years old in good health and CMV-seropositive.

The chain links TRBV6-4 to TRBJ2-1; 10 bases agree with TRBD2. This CDR3 is built from 16 residues. CDR1 MRHNA and CDR2 SNTAGT come from the germline V gene. V lost 0 bases, J lost 10 bases, and 9 bases stayed unmatched. The CDR3 protein is CASSDSPGLAMREQFF. The CDR3 bases are TGTGCCAGCAGTGACTCCCCGGGACTAGCGATGAGGGAGCAGTTCTTC.

V usage is TRBV9 and J usage is TRBJ2-1, with TRBD2 matching 10 bases. In germline, CDR1 is SGDLS, CDR2 YYNGEE. CDR3 length: 16 amino acids. V shed 0 bases and J 8 bases; nucleotides not matched to a gene: 8. CDR3 in amino acids: CASSVGGSGREDEQFF. DNA of the CDR3: TGTGCCAGCAGCGTAGGGGGGAGCGGGAGGGAAGATGAGCAGTTCTTC.

The gene calls are TRBV18 and TRBJ2-3; the D gene is possibly TRBD1 (6 bases). The CDR3 runs 14 residues. The germline V gene has CDR1 KGHSH and CDR2 LQKENI. V was pared by 3 bases and J by 0 bases, with 7 bases between. CDR3 nucleotides: TGTGCCAGCTCACCGGGACAAAGCACAGATACGCAGTATTTT. It encodes CASSPGQSTDTQYF.

The sample holds a few counts of this clone. CDR3 in DNA: TGCGCCAGCAGCCAGTCCAGGGTCTATGGCTACACCTTC. It specifies CASSQSRVYGYTF. The rearrangement uses TRBV4-1 and TRBJ1-2; D possibly corresponds to TRBD1 (5 bases). Per germline, CDR1 MGHRA and CDR2 YSYEKL. Trimming shortened V by 3 bases and J by 4 bases, and 9 bases separated the two germline ends. This CDR3 is built from 13 residues.

V and J are TRBV7-9 and TRBJ2-3, with D possibly matching TRBD1 (5 bases). The V gene's germline CDR1 is SEHNR and CDR2 FQNEAQ (reference sequence). Trimming cost V 3 bases and J 3 bases, with 16 bases left between them. This CDR3 region has 16 residues. The CDR3 nucleotides read TGTGCCAGCAGCTTCAGGCCTAGGGGCCGGACAGATACGCAGTATTTT. Its translation: CASSFRPRGRTDTQYF.

CDR3 sequence reads: CASSVLAGEGTDTQYF. In DNA form, the CDR3 reads TGTGCCAGCAGTGTTCTAGCGGGAGAGGGAACAGATACGCAGTATTTT. The chain joins TRBV6-1 to TRBJ2-3; 10 nucleotides match TRBD2. The CDR3 spans 16 residues. V shed 4 bases, J shed 3 bases, and the junction held 7 bases outside the gene matches. CDR1 and CDR2 from the germline V gene are MNHNS and SASEGT.